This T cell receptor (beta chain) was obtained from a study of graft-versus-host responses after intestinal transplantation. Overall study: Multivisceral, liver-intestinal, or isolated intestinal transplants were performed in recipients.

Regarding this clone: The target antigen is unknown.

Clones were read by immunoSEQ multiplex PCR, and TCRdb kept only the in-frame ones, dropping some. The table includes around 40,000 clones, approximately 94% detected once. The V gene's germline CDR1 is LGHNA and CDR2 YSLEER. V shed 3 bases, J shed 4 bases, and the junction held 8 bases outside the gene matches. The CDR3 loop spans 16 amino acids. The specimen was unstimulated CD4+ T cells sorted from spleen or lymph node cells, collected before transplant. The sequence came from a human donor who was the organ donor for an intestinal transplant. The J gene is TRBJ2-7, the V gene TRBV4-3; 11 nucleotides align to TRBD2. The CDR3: CASSHLSGGAWYEQYF. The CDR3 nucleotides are TGCGCCAGCAGCCACCTTAGCGGGGGGGCTTGGTACGAGCAGTACTTC.